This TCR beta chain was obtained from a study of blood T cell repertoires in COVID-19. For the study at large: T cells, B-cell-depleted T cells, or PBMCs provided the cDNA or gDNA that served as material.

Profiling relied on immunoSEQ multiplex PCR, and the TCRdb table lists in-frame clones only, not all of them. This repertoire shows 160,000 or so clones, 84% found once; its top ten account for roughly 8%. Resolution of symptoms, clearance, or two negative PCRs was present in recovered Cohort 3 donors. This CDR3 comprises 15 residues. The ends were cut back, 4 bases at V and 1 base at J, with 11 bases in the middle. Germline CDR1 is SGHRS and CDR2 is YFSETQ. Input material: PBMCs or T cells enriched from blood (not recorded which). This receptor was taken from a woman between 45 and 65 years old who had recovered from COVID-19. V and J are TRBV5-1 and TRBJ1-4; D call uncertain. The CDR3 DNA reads TGCGCCAGCAGCAACGGTCGGGGAACTAATGAAAAACTGTTTTTT. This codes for CASSNGRGTNEKLFF.